This entry features one TCR beta chain sequence. This sample is part of a study of blood T cell repertoires in COVID-19. The CDR3 covers 14 residues. Germline V lookup: CDR1 SEHNR, CDR2 FQNEAQ (reference sequence). After removal of 5 bases from V and 2 bases from J, the junction contained 4 bases not matched to a gene. What the recovered Cohort 3 donors had was two negative PCRs, clearance, or symptom resolution. Assay: immunoSEQ multiplex PCR; the TCRdb copy retains only in-frame clones and omits some. The sample lists around 330,000 clones, 89% occurring once. Sequenced material: PBMCs or T cells enriched from blood (not recorded which). This clonotype originated in a woman aged 40 to 50 who had recovered from COVID-19. The V and J genes are TRBV7-9 and TRBJ2-7; TRBD1 matches at 9 bases. CDR3 nucleotide sequence: TGTGCCAGCAGCAAAAGGACAGGGGCCTACGAGCAGTACTTC. Translation: CASSKRTGAYEQYF.